This TCR beta chain derives from a study of blood T cells in healthy people across ages. V dropped 5 bases and J dropped 1; count of bases not matched to a gene: 5. The CDR3 contains 16 residues. Next came a second PCR, run for about 6 to 11 cycles, which used a sample-barcoded 5' primer along with a J-beta primer mix. Each cDNA molecule was tagged by a template-switch adaptor that had 12 random nucleotides. From the 5' RACE reads, TCRdb called clonotypes with MiXCR, one entry per CDR3 protein. Among 1,500,000 or so distinct CDR3 sequences listed, around 59% were seen once. General study points: Naive CD4+ cells and diversity were both higher in long-lived donors than in aged donors. Donor CMV status, an unknown factor, possibly confounded changes in expanded clonotypes.

On this clonotype itself: No antigen is known for it.

The sample taken for sequencing was blood. This receptor was taken from a man younger than 35 in good health. The chain combines TRBV12-3 or TRBV12-4 with TRBJ2-6; 7 positions match TRBD1. The CDR3 protein is CASSPPGGSGANVLTF. CDR3 DNA sequence: TGTGCCAGCAGTCCCCCAGGGGGATCTGGGGCCAACGTCCTGACTTTC.